This is a list of T cell receptor beta chains from one sample in a study of Graves' ophthalmopathy and Graves' hyperthyroidism. In TCRdb, the multiplex PCR reads were re-called with MiXCR into one record per CDR3 protein. The table shows hundreds of thousands of distinct CDR3 sequences, with around a fifth occurring only once. The sequenced sample was peripheral blood. The receptors here all came from a woman aged 18-29 years with stable Graves' hyperthyroidism. Some clones in this sample may be carry-over from other donors' samples. CDR3s include the opening cysteine and the closing phenylalanine or tryptophan. The D gene is left open where the match is weak. Rows give clone size only sometimes, using once, few, many, or a class for an expanded clone.

d_gene,v_gene,abundance,j_gene,CDR3aa,CDR3nt
NA,TRBV28,many,TRBJ2-6,CASSFFGSGANVLTF,TGTGCCAGCAGCTTCTTTGGCTCTGGGGCCAACGTCCTGACTTTC
TRBD1,TRBV6-2/TRBV6-3,once,TRBJ2-7,CASRTTGLEQYF,TGTGCCAGCAGAACGACAGGGCTGGAGCAGTACTTC
NA,TRBV20-1,NA,TRBJ1-6,CSAKPGQASYNSPLHF,TGCAGTGCCAAACCGGGACAAGCCTCCTATAATTCACCCCTCCACTTT
NA,TRBV20-1,NA,TRBJ1-6,CSARDLQGSYNSPLHF,TGCAGTGCTAGAGACCTACAGGGTTCCTATAATTCACCCCTCCACTTT
TRBD1,TRBV20-1,many,TRBJ2-7,CSARDPYRGNYEQYF,TGCAGTGCTAGAGATCCTTACAGGGGAAACTACGAGCAGTACTTC
TRBD1,TRBV12-3/TRBV12-4,many,TRBJ1-1,CATTRGSTEAFF,TGTGCCACTACCAGGGGGTCCACTGAAGCTTTCTTT
NA,TRBV7-3,NA,TRBJ1-3,CASSPGVGSGNTIYF,TGTGCCAGCAGCCCCGGGGTCGGCTCTGGAAACACCATATATTTT
TRBD2,TRBV6-1,NA,TRBJ2-5,CASTLAGSETQYF,TGTGCCAGCACACTAGCGGGTTCAGAGACCCAGTACTTC
NA,TRBV6-5,NA,TRBJ2-5,CASSYTNQGETQYF,TGTGCCAGCAGTTACACCAACCAGGGGGAGACCCAGTACTTC
TRBD1,TRBV6-1,many,TRBJ2-4,CASSEAQQGSDIQYF,TGTGCCAGCAGTGAAGCGCAACAGGGGTCGGACATTCAGTACTTC
TRBD2,TRBV20-1,few,TRBJ2-5,CSAPRPGLAGAQETQYF,TGCAGTGCTCCAAGGCCGGGACTAGCGGGGGCCCAAGAGACCCAGTACTTC
TRBD1,TRBV14,many,TRBJ1-2,CASSTGQIYGYTF,TGTGCCAGCAGCACGGGACAGATCTATGGCTACACCTTC
NA,TRBV6-2/TRBV6-3,many,TRBJ2-5,CASLSDQETQYF,TGTGCCAGCCTTAGCGACCAAGAGACCCAGTACTTC
TRBD1,TRBV10-3,many,TRBJ2-7,CAISETGTVSSYEQYF,TGTGCCATCAGTGAAACCGGGACAGTGAGCTCCTACGAGCAGTACTTC
NA,TRBV27,NA,TRBJ2-7,CASSAAGRSYEQYF,TGTGCCAGCAGTGCGGCCGGCCGATCCTACGAGCAGTACTTC
NA,TRBV7-3,many,TRBJ2-7,CASSPEGLDEQYF,TGTGCCAGCAGCCCCGAGGGCCTGGACGAGCAGTACTTC
TRBD1,TRBV12-3/TRBV12-4,many,TRBJ1-5,CASSHRTGANQPQHF,TGTGCCAGCAGTCACCGGACAGGGGCCAATCAGCCCCAGCATTTT
TRBD1,TRBV11-2,many,TRBJ2-4,CASSSTPDRGNIQYF,TGTGCCAGCAGCTCCACCCCGGACAGGGGTAACATTCAGTACTTC
TRBD1,TRBV6-1,many,TRBJ2-2,CASRRPGTGRTGELFF,TGTGCCAGCAGAAGACCCGGGACAGGGCGGACCGGGGAGCTGTTTTTT
TRBD1,TRBV27,NA,TRBJ1-1,CASSLPGQGTEAFF,TGTGCCAGCAGTTTACCTGGACAGGGAACTGAAGCTTTCTTT
NA,TRBV6-1,many,TRBJ1-5,CASSVSSSYSNQPQHF,TGTGCCAGCAGTGTGAGTTCCTCATATAGCAATCAGCCCCAGCATTTT
NA,TRBV20-1,NA,TRBJ2-7,CSVGDRSSYEQYF,TGCAGTGTCGGAGACAGGAGCTCCTACGAGCAGTACTTC
TRBD1,TRBV6-1,NA,TRBJ1-2,CASSEVGDRALYGYTF,TGTGCCAGCAGTGAAGTCGGGGACAGGGCCCTATATGGCTACACCTTC
NA,TRBV3-1,NA,TRBJ1-3,CASSQGRWSGNTIYF,TGTGCCAGCAGCCAAGGACGGTGGTCTGGAAACACCATATATTTT
TRBD1,TRBV19,few,TRBJ2-7,CASSKTTGTDYEQYF,TGTGCCAGTAGTAAAACCACCGGGACAGACTACGAGCAGTACTTC
TRBD1,TRBV6-2/TRBV6-3,many,TRBJ2-2,CASSENRGDGELFF,TGTGCCAGCAGTGAAAACAGGGGCGACGGGGAGCTGTTTTTT
NA,TRBV7-3,many,TRBJ1-2,CASSLPDNYGYTF,TGTGCCAGCAGCCTTCCGGATAACTATGGCTACACCTTC
NA,TRBV28,few,TRBJ2-7,CASSGPGGTGRPEQYF,TGTGCCAGCAGTGGACCGGGGGGGACAGGGCGGCCCGAGCAGTACTTC
NA,TRBV7-9,few,TRBJ1-1,CASSTDRLNTEAFF,TGTGCCAGCAGCACCGACAGGCTGAACACTGAAGCTTTCTTT
NA,TRBV6-2/TRBV6-3,NA,TRBJ1-1,CASSYPGAVTEAFF,TGTGCCAGCAGTTACCCAGGGGCAGTCACTGAAGCTTTCTTT
TRBD1,TRBV12-5,few,TRBJ1-1,CASGSGQGNTEAFF,TGTGCTAGTGGTTCCGGACAGGGAAACACTGAAGCTTTCTTT
NA,TRBV6-5,NA,TRBJ1-2,CASSYSEVSGKGYTF,TGTGCCAGCAGTTACTCGGAGGTCTCGGGAAAGGGCTACACCTTC